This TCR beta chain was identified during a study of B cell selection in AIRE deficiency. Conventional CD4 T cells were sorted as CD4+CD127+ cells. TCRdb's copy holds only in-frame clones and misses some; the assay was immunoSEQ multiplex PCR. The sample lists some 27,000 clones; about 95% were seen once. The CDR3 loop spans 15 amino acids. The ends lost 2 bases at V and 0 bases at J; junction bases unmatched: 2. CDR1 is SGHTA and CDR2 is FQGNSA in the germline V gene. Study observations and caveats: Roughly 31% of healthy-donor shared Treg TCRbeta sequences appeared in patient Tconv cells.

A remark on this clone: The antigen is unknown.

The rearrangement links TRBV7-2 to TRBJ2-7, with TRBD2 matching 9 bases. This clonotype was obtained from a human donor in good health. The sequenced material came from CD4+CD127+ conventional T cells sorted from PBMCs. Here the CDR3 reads CASSLLAGSSYEQYF. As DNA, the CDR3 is TGTGCCAGCAGCTTACTAGCGGGGAGCTCCTACGAGCAGTACTTC.